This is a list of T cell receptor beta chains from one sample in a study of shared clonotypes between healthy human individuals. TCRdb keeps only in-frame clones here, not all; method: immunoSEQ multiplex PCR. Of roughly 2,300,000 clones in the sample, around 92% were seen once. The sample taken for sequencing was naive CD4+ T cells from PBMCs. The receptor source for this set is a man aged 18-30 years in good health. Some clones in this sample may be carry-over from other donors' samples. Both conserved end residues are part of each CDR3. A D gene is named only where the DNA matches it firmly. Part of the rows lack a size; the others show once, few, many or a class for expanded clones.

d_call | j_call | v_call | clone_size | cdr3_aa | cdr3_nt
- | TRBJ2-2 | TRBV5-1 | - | CASSLARGGGTGELFF | TGCGCCAGCAGCTTGGCCAGGGGCGGGGGCACCGGGGAGCTGTTTTTT
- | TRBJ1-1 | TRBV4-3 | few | CASSERRFLTEAFF | TGCGCCAGCAGCGAACGGCGGTTTCTGACTGAAGCTTTCTTT
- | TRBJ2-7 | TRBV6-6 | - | CASSYGDAYEQYF | TGTGCCAGCAGTTACGGGGATGCCTACGAGCAGTACTTC
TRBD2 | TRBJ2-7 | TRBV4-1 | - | CASSRTSAYSYEQYF | TGCGCCAGCAGCCGAACTAGCGCCTACTCCTACGAGCAGTACTTC
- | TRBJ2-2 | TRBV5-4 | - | CASSFRPTGDTGELFF | TGTGCCAGCAGCTTCCGACCCACCGGTGACACCGGGGAGCTGTTTTTT
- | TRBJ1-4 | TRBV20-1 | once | CSARTEKLFF | TGCAGTGCTAGGACCGAAAAACTGTTTTTT
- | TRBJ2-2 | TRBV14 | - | CASSQDGRGTGELFF | TGTGCCAGCAGCCAAGATGGAAGGGGGACCGGGGAGCTGTTTTTT
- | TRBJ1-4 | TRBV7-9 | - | CASGIFWGLDEKLFF | TGTGCCAGCGGAATTTTCTGGGGCTTGGATGAAAAACTGTTTTTT
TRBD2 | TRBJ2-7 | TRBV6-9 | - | CASLCSGRARYEQYF | TGTGCCAGCCTGTGTAGCGGGAGAGCGAGGTACGAGCAGTACTTC
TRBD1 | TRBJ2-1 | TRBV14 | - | CASSPSWGSPGGETPYNEQFF | TGTGCCAGCAGCCCCTCTTGGGGCTCCCCAGGGGGCGAAACCCCCTACAATGAGCAGTTCTTC
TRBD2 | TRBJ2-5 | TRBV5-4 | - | CASSLPSGRRETQYF | TGTGCCAGCAGCTTGCCTAGCGGGAGAAGGGAGACCCAGTACTTC
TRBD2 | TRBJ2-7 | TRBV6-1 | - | CASKASGIYEQYF | TGTGCCAGCAAGGCTAGCGGAATCTACGAGCAGTACTTC
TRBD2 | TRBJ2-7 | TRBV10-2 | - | CASSGSSGSYEQYF | TGCGCCAGCAGTGGGTCTAGCGGGAGCTACGAGCAGTACTTC
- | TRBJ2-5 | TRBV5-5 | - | CASSLGRRGQETQYF | TGTGCCAGCAGCTTGGGACGGAGAGGACAAGAGACCCAGTACTTC
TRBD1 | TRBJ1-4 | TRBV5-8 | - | CASRTMGQGLNEKLFF | TGTGCCAGCAGGACTATGGGACAGGGACTTAATGAAAAACTGTTTTTT
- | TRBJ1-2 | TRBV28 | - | CASSYSGALSYGYTF | TGTGCCAGCAGCTATTCGGGAGCCTTGAGTTATGGCTACACCTTC
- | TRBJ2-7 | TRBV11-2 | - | CASSFRGGNYEQYF | TGTGCCAGCAGCTTCAGGGGGGGAAACTACGAGCAGTACTTC
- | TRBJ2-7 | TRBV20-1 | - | CIAGATYEQYF | TGCATCGCGGGGGCTACCTACGAGCAGTACTTC
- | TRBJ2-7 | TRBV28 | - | CASSPRRNEQYF | TGTGCCAGCAGTCCCAGGCGGAACGAGCAGTACTTC
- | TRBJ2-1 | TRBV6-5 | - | CASSYSITGIYNEQFF | TGTGCCAGCAGTTACTCGATAACAGGGATCTACAATGAGCAGTTCTTC
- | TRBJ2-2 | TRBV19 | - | CATPQGRNGELFF | TGTGCCACCCCGCAGGGTCGGAACGGGGAGCTGTTTTTT
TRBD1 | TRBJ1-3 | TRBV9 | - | CASSATTTGGTGNTIYF | TGTGCCAGCAGCGCGACCACGACAGGGGGAACTGGAAACACCATATATTTT
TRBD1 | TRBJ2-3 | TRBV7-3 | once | CASSSGTETDTQYF | TGTGCCAGCAGCTCCGGGACAGAAACAGATACGCAGTATTTT
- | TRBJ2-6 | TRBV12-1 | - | CASSLRECSGANVLTF | TGTGCCAGCAGCTTGCGGGAGTGCTCTGGGGCCAACGTCCTGACTTTC
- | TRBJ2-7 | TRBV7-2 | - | CASSSRRGTYEQYF | TGTGCCAGCAGCTCCAGGCGGGGTACCTACGAGCAGTACTTC
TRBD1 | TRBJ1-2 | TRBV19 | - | CASLRTGGGYGYTF | TGTGCCAGCCTCCGGACAGGGGGAGGCTATGGCTACACCTTC
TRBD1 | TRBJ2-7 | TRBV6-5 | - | CASSYDRGHEQYF | TGTGCCAGCAGTTACGACAGGGGACACGAGCAGTACTTC
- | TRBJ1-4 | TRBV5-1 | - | CASSPAGGGGIPNEKLFF | TGCGCCAGCAGCCCGGCGGGTGGAGGGGGAATCCCCAATGAAAAACTGTTTTTT
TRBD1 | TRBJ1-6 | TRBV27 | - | CASSPTGRPAALHF | TGTGCCAGCAGCCCGACAGGGAGACCCGCAGCCCTCCACTTT
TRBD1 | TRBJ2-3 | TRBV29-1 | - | CSVRQGPDTQYF | TGCAGCGTTCGACAGGGGCCAGATACGCAGTATTTT
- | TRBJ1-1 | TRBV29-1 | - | CSVARGDTEAFF | TGCAGCGTTGCCCGGGGGGACACTGAAGCTTTCTTT
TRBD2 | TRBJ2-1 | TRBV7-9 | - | CASSLRTSGSFSNEQFF | TGTGCCAGCAGCTTAAGGACTAGCGGGAGCTTTTCCAATGAGCAGTTCTTC
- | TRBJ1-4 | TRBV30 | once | CAWSDEKLFF | TGTGCCTGGAGTGACGAAAAACTGTTTTTT
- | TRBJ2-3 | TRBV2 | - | CASKGPISTDTQYF | TGTGCCAGCAAGGGGCCTATAAGCACAGATACGCAGTATTTT
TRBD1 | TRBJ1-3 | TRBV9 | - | CASSVGQGFRNTIYF | TGTGCCAGCAGCGTAGGACAGGGCTTTAGAAACACCATATATTTT
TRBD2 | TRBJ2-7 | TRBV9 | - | CASSVGTSQEQYF | TGTGCCAGCAGCGTGGGGACTAGTCAGGAGCAGTACTTC
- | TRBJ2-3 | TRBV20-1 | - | CSAGQRDTQYF | TGCAGTGCTGGGCAGCGAGATACGCAGTATTTT
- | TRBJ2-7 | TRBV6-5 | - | CASSQRSRYYEQYF | TGTGCCAGCAGCCAAAGGAGTAGATACTACGAGCAGTACTTC
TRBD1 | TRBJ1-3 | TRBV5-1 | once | CASSFGDSSGNTIYF | TGCGCCAGCAGCTTCGGGGACAGCTCTGGAAACACCATATATTTT
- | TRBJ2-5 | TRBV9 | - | CASSVAASTGTQYF | TGTGCCAGCAGCGTAGCGGCATCGACCGGGACCCAGTACTTC
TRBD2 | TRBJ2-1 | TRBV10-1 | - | CASSDSGSKNEQFF | TGCGCCAGCAGTGATAGCGGGAGTAAGAATGAGCAGTTCTTC
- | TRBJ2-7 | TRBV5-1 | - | CASSPPSTYEQYF | TGCGCCAGCAGCCCCCCTTCTACCTACGAGCAGTACTTC
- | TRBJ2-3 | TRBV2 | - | CASKSGVPPDTQYF | TGTGCCAGCAAGTCGGGAGTACCGCCAGATACGCAGTATTTT
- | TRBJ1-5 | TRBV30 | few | CAWSPGDQPQHF | TGTGCCTGGAGTCCGGGGGATCAGCCCCAGCATTTT
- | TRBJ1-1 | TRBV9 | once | CASSVEAGAENTEAFF | TGTGCCAGCAGCGTAGAGGCAGGGGCTGAGAACACTGAAGCTTTCTTT
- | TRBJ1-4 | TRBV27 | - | CASYPHSSPNEKLFF | TGTGCCAGCTACCCCCACAGCTCTCCAAATGAAAAACTGTTTTTT
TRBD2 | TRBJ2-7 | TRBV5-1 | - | CASSRLTAGGYEQYF | TGCGCCAGCAGCCGTTTGACAGCGGGAGGTTACGAGCAGTACTTC
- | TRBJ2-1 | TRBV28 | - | CASTLSSYNEQFF | TGTGCCAGCACCCTCAGTTCCTACAATGAGCAGTTCTTC
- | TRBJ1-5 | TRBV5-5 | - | CASSLVQGFNQPQHF | TGTGCCAGCAGCTTGGTTCAGGGATTCAATCAGCCCCAGCATTTT
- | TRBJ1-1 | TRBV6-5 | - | CASSYSPGTGTEAFF | TGTGCCAGCAGTTACTCGCCCGGAACGGGAACTGAAGCTTTCTTT
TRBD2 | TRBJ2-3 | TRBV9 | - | CASSVRLAGGDTQYF | TGTGCCAGCAGCGTGAGGCTAGCGGGAGGAGATACGCAGTATTTT
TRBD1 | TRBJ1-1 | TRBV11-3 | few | CASSLRQGAATEAFF | TGTGCCAGCAGCCTCCGACAGGGGGCGGCCACTGAAGCTTTCTTT
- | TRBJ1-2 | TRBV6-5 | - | CASSLLTGGRYTF | TGTGCCAGCAGTTTATTGACTGGCGGTCGCTACACCTTC
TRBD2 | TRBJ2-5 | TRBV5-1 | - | CASSMDTGGETQYF | TGCGCCAGCAGCATGGACACGGGGGGAGAGACCCAGTACTTC
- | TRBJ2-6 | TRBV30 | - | CAWATLVQVYSGANVLTF | TGTGCCTGGGCGACCCTTGTACAGGTCTACTCTGGGGCCAACGTCCTGACTTTC
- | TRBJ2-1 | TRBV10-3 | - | CAISRAGYNEQFF | TGTGCCATCAGCCGCGCGGGCTACAATGAGCAGTTCTTC
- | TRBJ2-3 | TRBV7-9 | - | CASSRLGDTQYF | TGTGCCAGCAGCCGTTTGGGAGATACGCAGTATTTT
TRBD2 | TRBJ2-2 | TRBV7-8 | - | CASSLSSGGAGELFF | TGTGCCAGCAGCTTGTCATCGGGAGGAGCCGGGGAGCTGTTTTTT
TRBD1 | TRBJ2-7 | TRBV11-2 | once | CASSLVVQGVGEQYF | TGTGCCAGCAGCTTAGTGGTCCAGGGGGTTGGGGAGCAGTACTTC